Each of the 3 T cell receptor beta chains below was sequenced from the same sample in a study of shared clonotypes between healthy human individuals. The assay was immunoSEQ multiplex PCR, and TCRdb's table has in-frame clones only and misses some. Here the sample spans about 990,000 clones, 75% to 85% being singletons. Sequenced input: memory CD4+ T cells from PBMCs. Stated subset: CD45RA-negative fraction. These receptors came from a young man in good health. Some clones in this sample may be carry-over from other donors' samples.

This clone came up a few times. Distinct nucleotide sequences in the sample also encode this CDR3. The V and J genes are TRBV6-1 and TRBJ1-5; D remains ambiguous. With 2 bases removed from V and 4 bases from J, the gap between germline ends came to 9 bases. CDR1 and CDR2 (germline): MNHNS, SASEGT. This CDR3 comprises 14 residues. The CDR3 sequence is CASSEQEGNQPQHF. The CDR3, as DNA: TGTGCCAGCAGTGAACAGGAGGGTAATCAGCCCCAGCATTTT.

The gene calls are TRBV6-1 and TRBJ1-1; unclear D gene. The V and J ends lost 1 base and 3 bases respectively, with 9 bases between them. CDR1 is MNHNS, CDR2 SASEGT, per germline. This CDR3 contains 14 residues. DNA of the CDR3: TGTGCCAGCAGTGAAGTCCACGGATACACTGAAGCTTTCTTT. It yields the protein CASSEVHGYTEAFF.

The CDR3 bases are TGTGCCAGCACGGGACTAGCGGGAGCAGATACGCAGTATTTT. Translated, it gives CASTGLAGADTQYF. The rearrangement uses TRBV6-1 and TRBJ2-3; 14 bases line up with TRBD2. V trimming: 7 bases; J trimming: 4 bases; junction bases outside the gene matches: 1. Germline CDR1 is MNHNS and CDR2 is SASEGT. The CDR3 length is 14 residues.